Listed here are 24 T cell receptor beta chains from one sample, sequenced in a study of blood T cell repertoires in COVID-19 (dated by TCRdb to 2018 to 2020). Preparation of the library involved the immunoSEQ multiplex PCR assay. The table was pulled from immuneACCESS by TCRdb, which kept in-frame rearrangements only. Such tables lose some clones; where checked, under half of the loss comes from unresolved V genes, and the rest has no known cause. This sample comprises approximately 220,000 clones, roughly 80% of them detected only once. Jointly, the top ten make up 7.9% of the sample. Sequenced sample: peripheral blood. Receptors were obtained from a woman at least 80 years old with acute or convalescent COVID-19.

This clone was seen many times. V and J are TRBV11-2 and TRBJ2-2; tentatively, D is TRBD2 (5 bases). V was pared by 6 bases and J by 0 bases, with 14 bases between. Germline V gives CDR1 SGHAT, CDR2 FQNNGV. CDR3 length equals 16 residues. The CDR3 protein is CASRPLALANTGELFF. CDR3 coding DNA: TGTGCCAGCAGGCCTCTAGCCCTCGCGAACACCGGGGAGCTGTTTTTT.

The chain couples TRBV18 to TRBJ2-2, with D maybe TRBD2 (6 bases). CDR1 KGHSH and CDR2 LQKENI come from the germline V gene. Trimming removed 2 bases from V and 5 bases from J, with 15 bases in between. The CDR3 has 16 residues. The CDR3 sequence is CASSPGYGSGTGELFF. In nucleotides, the CDR3 is TGTGCCAGCTCACCAGGGTACGGGAGTGGAACCGGGGAGCTGTTTTTT. Full variable domain (remainder filled in from reference TRBV18 and TRBJ2-2): NAGVMQNPRHLVRRRGQEARLRCSPMKGHSHVYWYRQLPEEGLKFMVYLQKENIIDESGMPKERFSAEFPKEGPSILRIQQVVRGDSAAYFCASSPGYGSGTGELFFGEGSRLTVL.

The chain recombines TRBV19 with TRBJ1-1, with D maybe TRBD1 (5 bases). V was pared by 5 bases and J by 7 bases, with 23 bases between. The CDR3 has 16 residues. From germline, CDR1 is LNHDA and CDR2 SQIVND (reference sequence). Here the CDR3 DNA reads TGTGCCAGTAGTCCATCGGGGGTCTTATCACAACTTGAAGCTTTCTTT. Residues: CASSPSGVLSQLEAFF.

This sequence joins TRBV6-2 or TRBV6-3 and TRBJ1-1; TRBD1 matches at 7 bases. The germline CDR1 and CDR2 sequences are MNHEY and SVGEGT. There are 15 residues in the CDR3. V dropped 4 bases and J dropped 0; count of bases not matched to a gene: 5. The CDR3 reads CASSSDRVMNTEAFF. DNA for the CDR3: TGTGCCAGCAGTTCCGACAGGGTGATGAACACTGAAGCTTTCTTT.

The genes are TRBV7-3 and TRBJ2-7; perhaps TRBD1 as D (6 bases). CDR1 and CDR2 (germline): SGHTA, FQGTGA. The CDR3 has 13 residues. Trimming cost V 3 bases and J 5 bases, with 11 bases left between them. Written as DNA, the CDR3 is TGTGCCAGCAGCTTGTTACAGGGTGACGAGCAGTACTTC. Translated: CASSLLQGDEQYF.

V and J are TRBV19 and TRBJ1-2, with a possible D match to TRBD1 (6 bases). CDR3 length equals 16 residues. The germline V gene encodes CDR1 LNHDA and CDR2 SQIVND (reference sequence). V shed 4 bases and J shed 4 bases, with 19 bases lying between them. CDR3: CASSTTRTVASYGYTF. For the CDR3, the DNA is TGTGCCAGTAGTACAACTAGGACAGTAGCTAGCTATGGCTACACCTTC.

This clone was counted only a few times. This chain uses TRBV7-9 with TRBJ1-5; D not certain. The CDR3 contains 14 residues. Trimming stripped 2 bases from V and 3 bases from J, with 8 bases between. The germline CDR1 and CDR2 sequences are SEHNR and FQNEAQ (reference sequence). DNA of the CDR3: TGTGCCAGCAGCTTACCGGGGTCCAATCAGCCCCAGCATTTT. This encodes CASSLPGSNQPQHF.

V is TRBV7-2 and J is TRBJ2-1; D is possibly TRBD1 (7 bases). Per germline, CDR1 SGHTA and CDR2 FQGNSA. With 1 base removed from V and 6 bases from J, the gap between germline ends came to 13 bases. This CDR3 comprises 15 residues. For the CDR3, the DNA is TGTGCCAGCAGCTTAGTAGGTCAGGGGGGCAATGAGCAGTTCTTC. Its translation is CASSLVGQGGNEQFF. Full variable domain (outside the CDR3, taken from reference TRBV7-2 and TRBJ2-1): GAGVSQSPSNKVTEKGKDVELRCDPISGHTALYWYRQSLGQGLEFLIYFQGNSAPDKSGLPSDRFSAERTGGSVSTLTIQRTQQEDSAVYLCASSLVGQGGNEQFFGPGTRLTVL.

This CDR3 reads CASSPTEYYGYTF. CDR3 nucleotide sequence: TGCGCCAGCAGCCCGACTGAATACTATGGCTACACCTTC. This sequence joins TRBV5-1 and TRBJ1-2, with unresolved D. This CDR3 region has 13 residues. V lost 4 bases and J 3 bases, leaving 10 bases between the germline ends. Looked up from germline, CDR1 is SGHRS and CDR2 is YFSETQ. The entire variable domain, with the rest obtained from reference TRBV5-1 and TRBJ1-2, is as follows: KAGVTQTPRYLIKTRGQQVTLSCSPISGHRSVSWYQQTPGQGLQFLFEYFSETQRNKGNFPGRFSGRQFSNSRSEMNVSTLELGDSALYLCASSPTEYYGYTFGSGTRLTVV.

In this sample, this clone turned up a few times. This chain connects TRBV5-1 to TRBJ1-4; 7 nucleotides match TRBD1. CDR3 length: 15 amino acids. Germline loops: CDR1 SGHRS, CDR2 YFSETQ. Trimming at V came to 0 bases and at J to 4 bases, leaving 3 bases not matched to a gene. The chain's CDR3 is CASSLARGNNEKLFF. The CDR3 DNA follows: TGCGCCAGCAGCTTGGCCAGGGGGAATAATGAAAAACTGTTTTTT. The full variable domain, its missing parts supplied by reference TRBV5-1 and TRBJ1-4, is KAGVTQTPRYLIKTRGQQVTLSCSPISGHRSVSWYQQTPGQGLQFLFEYFSETQRNKGNFPGRFSGRQFSNSRSEMNVSTLELGDSALYLCASSLARGNNEKLFFGSGTQLSVL.

This chain connects TRBV7-9 to TRBJ1-2; perhaps TRBD1 as D (6 bases). Germline-derived CDR1 and CDR2 are SEHNR and FQNEAQ (reference sequence). Trimming left V 1 base short and J 8 bases short, with 14 bases between. The CDR3 spans 14 residues. The CDR3 nucleotides read TGTGCCAGCAGCTTAGTGACAGGTGGTTGGGGCTACACCTTC. Protein: CASSLVTGGWGYTF.

This chain links TRBV18 with TRBJ2-5; possible D gene TRBD2, 6 bases. Germline CDR1 reads KGHSH; CDR2 reads LQKENI. V lost 5 bases and J 3 bases, leaving 10 bases between the germline ends. The CDR3 spans 13 residues. CDR3 nucleotides: TGTGCCAGCTCATCGGGACTGGAAGAGACCCAGTACTTC. Protein sequence: CASSSGLEETQYF.

This chain joins TRBV7-3 and TRBJ2-3; a weak D match, TRBD2 (5 bases). The CDR3 consists of 15 residues. V lost 5 bases to trimming and J lost 7 bases, with 19 bases between them. Germline-derived CDR1 and CDR2 are SGHTA and FQGTGA. The CDR3: CASSRSRGSANTQYF. CDR3 DNA: TGTGCCAGCAGCCGTTCTCGGGGATCGGCTAATACGCAGTATTTT.

This clone was observed a handful of times. This specimen includes other DNA sequences encoding the same CDR3. The chain links TRBV3-1 (or the pseudogene TRBV3-2) to TRBJ2-5; no clear D gene. V was cut by 1 base and J by 2 bases, with 5 bases left in between. From germline, CDR1 is LGHDT and CDR2 YNNKEL (reference sequence). CDR3 length equals 13 residues. The chain's CDR3 is CASSQGPQETQYF. CDR3 DNA: TGTGCCAGCAGCCAAGGTCCACAAGAGACCCAGTACTTC.

This chain connects TRBV5-1 to TRBJ2-7, with 13 bases that match TRBD2. With 4 bases clipped from V and 6 bases from J, the junction kept 7 bases outside the gene matches. There are 15 residues in the CDR3. Germline V gene sequence: CDR1 SGHRS, CDR2 YFSETQ. CDR3 region: CASSPTSGGASEQYF. For the CDR3, the DNA is TGCGCCAGCAGCCCCACTAGCGGGGGGGCCTCCGAGCAGTACTTC.

The chain employs TRBV11-3 and TRBJ2-7; 13 bases line up with TRBD2. The CDR3 sequence is 16 residues long. V gave up 5 bases and J gave up 1 base; unmatched junction bases: 5. Germline values: CDR1 SGHNT, CDR2 YENEEA. The CDR3 nucleotides read TGTGCCAGCAGCAAGACGACTAGCGGGGGGTCCTACGAGCAGTACTTC. This translates into CASSKTTSGGSYEQYF.

This chain joins TRBV18 and TRBJ1-4; a possible D gene is TRBD1 (5 bases). The germline V and J ends were trimmed by 6 bases and 6 bases, with 17 bases remaining between them. The germline V gene has CDR1 KGHSH and CDR2 LQKENI. CDR3 length: 15 amino acids. CDR3 protein: CASSPLGGWDEKLFF. The CDR3 DNA sequence: TGTGCCAGCTCCCCTCTGGGGGGATGGGATGAAAAACTGTTTTTT. Complete variable domain (other parts from reference TRBV18 and TRBJ1-4): NAGVMQNPRHLVRRRGQEARLRCSPMKGHSHVYWYRQLPEEGLKFMVYLQKENIIDESGMPKERFSAEFPKEGPSILRIQQVVRGDSAAYFCASSPLGGWDEKLFFGSGTQLSVL.

This chain links TRBV6-4 with TRBJ1-1, with a weak D call TRBD1 (5 bases). The CDR3 sequence is 13 residues long. V gave up 5 bases and J gave up 1 base, with 8 bases separating them. CDR1 is MRHNA and CDR2 is SNTAGT in the germline V gene. CDR3 protein: CASSSQENTEAFF. As DNA, the CDR3 is TGTGCCAGCAGTTCACAGGAGAACACTGAAGCTTTCTTT.

This chain connects TRBV2 to TRBJ2-1; 7 bases align to TRBD1. J gave up 4 bases and V 7 bases, and 10 bases lay outside the gene matches. Germline CDR1 is SNHLY and CDR2 is FYNNEI. This CDR3 has 15 amino acids. CDR3 DNA: TGTGCCAGCACTTACAGGGGTCGTTCATACAATGAGCAGTTCTTC. It codes for CASTYRGRSYNEQFF.

The gene calls are TRBV28 and TRBJ2-5; a weak D match, TRBD1 (6 bases). The V gene's germline CDR1 is MDHEN and CDR2 SYDVKM. V dropped 5 bases and J dropped 1 base, with 8 bases sitting between them. This CDR3 contains 13 residues. The CDR3 bases are TGTGCCAGCAGTCTGGACAGCCAAGAGACCCAGTACTTC. Protein sequence: CASSLDSQETQYF.

This chain joins TRBV5-8 and TRBJ2-5; D is possibly TRBD2 (7 bases). CDR3 length: 15 amino acids. Germline V gene data show CDR1 as SGHTS and CDR2 as YDEGEE. V was cut by 0 bases and J by 2 bases, with 11 bases left in between. CDR3 sequence: CASSLEGGRQETQYF. Written as DNA, the CDR3 is TGTGCCAGCAGCTTGGAGGGGGGGAGGCAAGAGACCCAGTACTTC.

The V call is TRBV5-4, the J call TRBJ2-5; D possibly corresponds to TRBD2 (6 bases). Looked up from germline, CDR1 is SGHNT and CDR2 is YYREEE (reference sequence). The CDR3 has 14 residues. With 0 bases removed from V and 5 bases from J, the gap between germline ends came to 11 bases. CDR3 bases: TGTGCCAGCAGCTTGGCTGGGGGGATCGAGACCCAGTACTTC. Translation: CASSLAGGIETQYF.

This clone was observed a few times. V and J are TRBV5-1 and TRBJ2-2, with 9 bases fitting TRBD1. The CDR3 totals 15 residues. CDR1 SGHRS and CDR2 YFSETQ come from the germline V gene. With V trimmed by 4 bases and J by 7 bases, 8 bases remained unmatched. The CDR3 DNA sequence: TGCGCCAGCAGCCTACAGGGGGCGCGGGGCGGGGAGCTGTTTTTT. This translates into CASSLQGARGGELFF.

The chain has TRBV4-1 and TRBJ2-3, with a possible D match to TRBD2 (6 bases). Trimming took off 2 bases at V and 1 base at J, with 16 bases between the two ends. The length of the CDR3 is 17 residues. CDR1 is MGHRA, CDR2 YSYEKL, per germline. As DNA, the CDR3 is TGCGCCAGCAGCCAAAGCTCGGGAGTGTCGGGCACAGATACGCAGTATTTT. Amino acid sequence: CASSQSSGVSGTDTQYF.